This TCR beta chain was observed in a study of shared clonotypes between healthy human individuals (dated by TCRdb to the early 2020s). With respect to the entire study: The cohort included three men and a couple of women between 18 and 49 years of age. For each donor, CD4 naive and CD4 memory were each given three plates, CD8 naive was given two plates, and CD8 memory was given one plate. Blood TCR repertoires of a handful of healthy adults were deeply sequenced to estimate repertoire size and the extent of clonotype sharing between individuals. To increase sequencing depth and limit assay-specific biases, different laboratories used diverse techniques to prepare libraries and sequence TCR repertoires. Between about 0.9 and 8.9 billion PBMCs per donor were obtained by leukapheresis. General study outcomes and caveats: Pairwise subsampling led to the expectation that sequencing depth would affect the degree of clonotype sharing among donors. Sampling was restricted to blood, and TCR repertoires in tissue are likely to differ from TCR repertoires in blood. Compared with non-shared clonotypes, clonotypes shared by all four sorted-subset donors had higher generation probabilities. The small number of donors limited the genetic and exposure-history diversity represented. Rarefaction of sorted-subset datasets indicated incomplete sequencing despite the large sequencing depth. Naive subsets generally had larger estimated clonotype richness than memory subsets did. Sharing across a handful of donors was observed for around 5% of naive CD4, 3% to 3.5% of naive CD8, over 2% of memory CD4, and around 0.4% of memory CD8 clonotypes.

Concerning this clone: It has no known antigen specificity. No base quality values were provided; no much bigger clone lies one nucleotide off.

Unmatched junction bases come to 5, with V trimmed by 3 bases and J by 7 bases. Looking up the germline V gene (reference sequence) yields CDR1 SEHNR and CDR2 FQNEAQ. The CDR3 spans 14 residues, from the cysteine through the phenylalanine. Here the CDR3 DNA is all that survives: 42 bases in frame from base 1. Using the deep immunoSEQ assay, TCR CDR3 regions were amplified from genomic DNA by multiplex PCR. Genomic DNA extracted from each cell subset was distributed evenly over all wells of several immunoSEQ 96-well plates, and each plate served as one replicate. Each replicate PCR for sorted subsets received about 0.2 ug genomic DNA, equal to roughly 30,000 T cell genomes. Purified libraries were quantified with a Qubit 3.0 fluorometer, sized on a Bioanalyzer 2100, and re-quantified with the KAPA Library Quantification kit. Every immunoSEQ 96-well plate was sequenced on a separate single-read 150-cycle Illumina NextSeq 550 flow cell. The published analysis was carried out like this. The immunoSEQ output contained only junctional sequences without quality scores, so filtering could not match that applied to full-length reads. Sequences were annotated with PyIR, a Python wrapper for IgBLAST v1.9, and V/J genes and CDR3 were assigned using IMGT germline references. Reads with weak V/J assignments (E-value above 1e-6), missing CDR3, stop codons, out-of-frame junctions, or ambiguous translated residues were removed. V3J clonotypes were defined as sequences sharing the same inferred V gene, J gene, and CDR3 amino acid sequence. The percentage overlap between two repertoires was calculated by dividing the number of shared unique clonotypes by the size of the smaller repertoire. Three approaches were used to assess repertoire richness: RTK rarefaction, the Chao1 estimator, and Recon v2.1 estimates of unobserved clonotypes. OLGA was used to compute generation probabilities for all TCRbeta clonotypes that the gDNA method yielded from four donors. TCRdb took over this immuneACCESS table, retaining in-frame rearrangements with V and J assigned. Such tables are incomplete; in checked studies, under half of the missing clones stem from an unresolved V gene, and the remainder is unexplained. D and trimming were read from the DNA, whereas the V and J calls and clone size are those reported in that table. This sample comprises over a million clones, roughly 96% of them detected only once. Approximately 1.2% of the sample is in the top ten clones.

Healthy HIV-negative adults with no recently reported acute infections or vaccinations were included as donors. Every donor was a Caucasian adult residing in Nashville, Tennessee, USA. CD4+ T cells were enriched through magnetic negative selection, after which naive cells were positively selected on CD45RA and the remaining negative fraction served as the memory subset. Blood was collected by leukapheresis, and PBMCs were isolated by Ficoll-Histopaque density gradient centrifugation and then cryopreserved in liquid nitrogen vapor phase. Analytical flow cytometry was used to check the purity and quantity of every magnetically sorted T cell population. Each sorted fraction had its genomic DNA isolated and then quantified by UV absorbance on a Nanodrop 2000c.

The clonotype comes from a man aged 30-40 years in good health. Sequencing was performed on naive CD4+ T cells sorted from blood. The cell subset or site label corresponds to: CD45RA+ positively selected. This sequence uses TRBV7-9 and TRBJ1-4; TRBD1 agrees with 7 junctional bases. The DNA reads TGTGCCAGCAGCTTTACAGGGGACTTTGAAAAACTGTTTTTT. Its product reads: CASSFTGDFEKLFF.